Listed here are 14 T cell receptor beta chains from one sample, sequenced in a study of CD8 T cells in ankylosing spondylitis. TCRdb reprocessed the 5' RACE reads via MiXCR and lists one record per CDR3 protein. The repertoire includes 250,000 to 350,000 distinct CDR3 sequences, less than 25% of them detected once, and 3.5% sits in the top ten. Sequences were obtained from blood, either unsorted or a sorted T cell fraction (not recorded which). These receptors originate from a female donor with ankylosing spondylitis or in good health (not recorded which).

J is TRBJ2-5 and V is TRBV7-8; TRBD1 matches at 10 bases. V was clipped by 0 bases and J by 4 bases; unmatched bases: 5. Germline V gene sequence: CDR1 SGHVS, CDR2 FQNEAQ. The CDR3 has 16 amino acids. The CDR3 sequence: CASSLAGQGWGETQYF. As DNA, the CDR3 is TGTGCCAGCAGCTTAGCGGGACAGGGGTGGGGAGAGACCCAGTACTTC.

There are many counts of this clonotype. The chain has TRBV7-6 and TRBJ2-1; 7 nucleotides line up with TRBD2. Germline V gene sequence: CDR1 SGHVS, CDR2 FNYEAQ. The CDR3 consists of 16 residues. Losses at the gene ends were 5 bases for V and 7 bases for J; bases not matched to a gene: 14. CDR3 coding DNA: TGTGCCAGCAGCCAGACGAGGGAGGGCCTAGGGAATGAGCAGTTCTTC. It encodes CASSQTREGLGNEQFF.

The rearrangement joins TRBV29-1 to TRBJ2-7; 9 bases are a match to TRBD2. The germline CDR1 and CDR2 sequences are SQVTM and ANQGSEA. V lost 6 bases to trimming and J lost 0 bases; unmatched junction nucleotides: 6. The CDR3 is 14 residues long. CDR3 bases: TGCAGCGTCGACGTTAGCGGGAGCTCCTACGAGCAGTACTTC. This gives the protein CSVDVSGSSYEQYF.

The rearrangement links TRBV7-2 to TRBJ2-3; 7 nucleotides line up with TRBD2. The germline V gene has CDR1 SGHTA and CDR2 FQGNSA. The V and J ends lost 1 base and 4 bases, in that order; junction bases with no gene match: 11. This CDR3 has 17 amino acids. The DNA of the CDR3 is TGTGCCAGCAGCTTAGTTATCGGGGGGAGGAGGCCAGATACGCAGTATTTT. Protein: CASSLVIGGRRPDTQYF. The full variable domain, rest sourced from reference TRBV7-2 and TRBJ2-3, is GAGVSQSPSNKVTEKGKDVELRCDPISGHTALYWYRQSLGQGLEFLIYFQGNSAPDKSGLPSDRFSAERTGGSVSTLTIQRTQQEDSAVYLCASSLVIGGRRPDTQYFGPGTRLTVL.

J is TRBJ2-1 and V is TRBV20-1, with a weak D call TRBD1 (6 bases). Germline CDR1 is DFQATT and CDR2 is SNEGSKA (reference sequence). V gave up 5 bases and J gave up 5 bases, with 10 bases separating them. CDR3 length: 12 amino acids. The CDR3 loop is CSAYRVNNEQFF. CDR3 bases: TGCAGTGCTTACAGGGTCAACAATGAGCAGTTCTTC.

This clonotype was seen many times. This chain uses TRBV4-3 with TRBJ2-3; D remains unclear. V was clipped by 0 bases and J by 6 bases, with 13 bases between them. The germline V gene has CDR1 LGHNA and CDR2 YSLEER. This CDR3 has 15 residues. CDR3 protein: CASSQEGFSQDTQYF. The CDR3, as DNA: TGCGCCAGCAGCCAAGAAGGGTTTTCTCAGGATACGCAGTATTTT.

This clonotype was counted many times. This chain connects TRBV12-3 or TRBV12-4 to TRBJ1-4; no clear D. V lost 5 bases, J lost 0 bases, and 10 bases lay in between. The CDR3 has 15 amino acids. The CDR3 here is CASSANGATNEKLFF. In DNA, the CDR3 is TGTGCCAGCAGTGCCAACGGTGCAACTAATGAAAAACTGTTTTTT.

This clonotype was seen only a few times. The chain uses TRBV25-1 and TRBJ2-7; a weak D match, TRBD2 (6 bases). V lost 5 bases and J lost 3, with 14 bases in between. This CDR3 is 14 amino acids long. Germline V CDR1 and CDR2: MGHDK, SYGVNS. For the CDR3, the DNA is TGTGCCAGCAGTCTTCGACTAGGCGGCTACGAGCAGTACTTC. This translates into CASSLRLGGYEQYF.

In this sample, this clonotype turned up many times. The chain recombines TRBV12-3 or TRBV12-4 with TRBJ1-5; tentative D call: TRBD1 (5 bases). Trimming shortened V by 6 bases and J by 1 base, and 10 bases separated the two germline ends. The CDR3 has 14 amino acids. The DNA of the CDR3 is TGTGCCAGCAGCCCCAGGGAGAGCAATCAGCCCCAGCATTTT. It specifies CASSPRESNQPQHF.

This clonotype was picked up many times. The V and J genes are TRBV6-1 and TRBJ1-5; perhaps TRBD1 as D (6 bases). The V end lost 3 bases, the J end lost 2 bases, and 11 bases lay between the germline ends. Germline assignment: CDR1 MNHNS and CDR2 SASEGT. The CDR3 is 15 amino acids. The DNA for the CDR3 is TGTGCCAGCAGTGACCGGGACAAGGGCAATCAGCCCCAGCATTTT. As protein: CASSDRDKGNQPQHF.

V gene TRBV7-9 combines with J gene TRBJ1-4; TRBD1 agrees at 9 bases. CDR1 and CDR2 from the germline V gene are SEHNR and FQNEAQ (reference sequence). CDR3 length: 14 amino acids. V lost 4 bases, J lost 7 bases, and 4 bases stayed unmatched. CDR3: CASSYDRGSEKLFF. As DNA, the CDR3 is TGTGCCAGCAGCTATGACAGGGGGTCTGAAAAACTGTTTTTT. Full variable domain (remainder filled in from reference TRBV7-9 and TRBJ1-4): DTGVSQNPRHKITKRGQNVTFRCDPISEHNRLYWYRQTLGQGPEFLTYFQNEAQLEKSRLLSDRFSAERPKGSFSTLEIQRTEQGDSAMYLCASSYDRGSEKLFFGSGTQLSVL.

Ten or more counts support this clonotype. This chain joins TRBV20-1 and TRBJ2-3; no clear D. This CDR3 region has 10 residues. Germline lookup yields CDR1 DFQATT and CDR2 SNEGSKA (reference sequence). The V end lost 5 bases, the J end lost 6 bases, and 6 bases lay between the germline ends. The CDR3 loop reads CSAVRDTQYF. The CDR3 DNA reads TGCAGTGCTGTTAGGGATACGCAGTATTTT.

In this sample, this clonotype turned up many times. V gene TRBV12-3 or TRBV12-4 combines with J gene TRBJ1-6; 12 bases agree with TRBD1. The CDR3 is 15 amino acids. The V segment lost 6 bases and the J segment 10 bases; nucleotides outside the gene matches: 7. DNA of the CDR3: TGTGCCAGCAGCTCCGGGACAGGGGGCGGGTCACCCCTCCACTTT. Translating gives CASSSGTGGGSPLHF.

This clonotype was observed a handful of times. The chain recombines TRBV20-1 with TRBJ2-7; possibly TRBD2 for D (6 bases). Deletions cut 6 bases from V and 7 bases from J, with 13 bases between. CDR1 is DFQATT and CDR2 is SNEGSKA in the germline V gene (reference sequence). This CDR3 has 11 amino acids. This chain's CDR3 is CSAERRGEQYF. In nucleotides, the CDR3 is TGCAGTGCAGAGCGACGGGGGGAGCAGTACTTC.